The entry that follows covers one T cell receptor (beta chain) sequence. The sample comes from a study of blood T cell repertoires in COVID-19. Study as a whole: From T cells, B-cell-depleted T cells, or PBMCs came the material, which was cDNA or gDNA.

The germline gives CDR1 LNHDA, CDR2 SQIVND (reference sequence). The CDR3 runs to 12 residues. The V end lost 6 bases, the J end lost 7 bases, and 10 bases lay between the germline ends. In the original workflow: Counts of nucleated cells, estimated from reference gene primer amplification, were obtained. Only in-frame clones appear in the TCRdb table, and some are missing; sequencing was by immunoSEQ multiplex PCR. V and J calls and clone size are copied from that table; D and trimming were computed from the DNA. The data contain some 220,000 clones, approximately 84% of them seen just once; the ten biggest clones take up under 4.5%.

This chain uses TRBV19 with TRBJ2-1; possibly TRBD1 for D (6 bases). The sample comprised peripheral blood. This sequence originates from a man aged 45-65 years with acute or convalescent COVID-19. The CDR3 sequence: CASSPQGNEQFF. DNA for the CDR3: TGTGCCAGTAGCCCACAGGGAAATGAGCAGTTCTTC.